These 23 T cell receptor beta chains originate from one sample sequenced in a study of blood T cell repertoires in COVID-19. Only in-frame clones appear in the TCRdb table, and some are missing; sequencing was by immunoSEQ multiplex PCR. Of about 94,000 clones in the sample, around 87% were seen once. Sequenced input: peripheral blood. The receptors originated from a human donor with acute or convalescent COVID-19. The donor label of this sample is uncertain.

The gene calls are TRBV5-5 and TRBJ2-2; 8 positions agree with TRBD1. The CDR3 has 15 residues. Trimming cost V 4 bases and J 5 bases; bases outside gene matches: 7. Germline V gene sequence: CDR1 SGHKS, CDR2 YYEKEE (reference sequence). CDR3 bases: TGTGCCAGCAGCGGACAGGGTCCGGGGACCGGGGAGCTGTTTTTT. It yields the protein CASSGQGPGTGELFF.

The V and J genes are TRBV28 and TRBJ1-6, with 7 bases fitting TRBD1. Unmatched junction bases numbered 10, after V lost 3 bases and J lost 5 bases. The CDR3 totals 17 residues. CDR1 and CDR2 from the germline V gene are MDHEN and SYDVKM. CDR3 sequence: CASSFRRGTVNNSPLHF. The CDR3 coding sequence is TGTGCCAGCAGTTTCCGGAGGGGGACAGTTAATAATTCACCCCTCCACTTT.

The genes are TRBV2 and TRBJ1-2, with D hard to call. The CDR3 runs 14 residues. Trimming removed 5 bases from V and 0 bases from J, with 10 bases in between. Per the germline V gene, CDR1 is SNHLY and CDR2 is FYNNEI. CDR3 sequence (DNA): TGTGCCAGCAGTCCCATCGAGACTAACTATGGCTACACCTTC. Protein sequence: CASSPIETNYGYTF.

The chain is built from TRBV6-2 or TRBV6-3 and TRBJ1-1, with D hard to call. Trimming shortened V by 2 bases and J by 8 bases, and 6 bases separated the two germline ends. This CDR3 has 11 residues. In germline, CDR1 is MNHEY, CDR2 SVGEGT. The CDR3 loop reads CASSYVEEAFF. In DNA form, the CDR3 reads TGTGCCAGCAGTTACGTAGAAGAAGCTTTCTTT.

The V and J genes are TRBV5-1 and TRBJ1-1, with 9 bases aligning to TRBD1. This CDR3 region has 16 residues. Germline CDR1 is SGHRS and CDR2 is YFSETQ. V was clipped by 0 bases and J by 0 bases; unmatched bases: 3. CDR3 residues: CASSLDGQGMNTEAFF. DNA for the CDR3: TGCGCCAGCAGCTTGGACGGACAGGGGATGAACACTGAAGCTTTCTTT.

This rearrangement joins TRBV7-3 to TRBJ2-1, with a weak D call TRBD2 (6 bases). The length of the CDR3 is 15 residues. The germline CDR1 and CDR2 sequences are SGHTA and FQGTGA. Trimming removed 3 bases at V and 2 bases at J, with 11 bases between. The CDR3 bases are TGTGCCAGCAGCTTCCGCGGGGCCCCCTACAATGAGCAGTTCTTC. Translated: CASSFRGAPYNEQFF.

V gene TRBV7-6 combines with J gene TRBJ1-6, with a tentative D call TRBD1 (6 bases). The ends were cut back, 5 bases at V and 8 bases at J, with 16 bases in the middle. The length of the CDR3 is 15 residues. Germline assignment: CDR1 SGHVS and CDR2 FNYEAQ. The CDR3 DNA follows: TGTGCCAGCAGCCTCAACAGGGCGGCTTATTCACCCCTCCACTTT. Translation: CASSLNRAAYSPLHF. Supplemented by reference TRBV7-6 and TRBJ1-6, the full variable domain reads GAGVSQSPRYKVTKRGQDVALRCDPISGHVSLYWYRQALGQGPEFLTYFNYEAQQDKSGLPNDRFSAERPEGSISTLTIQRTEQRDSAMYRCASSLNRAAYSPLHFGNGTRLTVT.

The CDR3 DNA is TGTGCCAGCAGCCGCCAAAGGGGCTGGACCGGGGAGCTGTTTTTT. Translation gives CASSRQRGWTGELFF. The gene calls are TRBV11-1 and TRBJ2-2, with D maybe TRBD1 (5 bases). The CDR3 extends over 15 amino acids. The V gene's germline CDR1 is SGHAT and CDR2 FQDESV (reference sequence). Trimming took 5 bases from V and 5 from J, leaving 15 bases between them.

V is TRBV5-3 and J is TRBJ1-1, with 9 bases that match TRBD1. TRBV5-3 is noted as an ORF with a role that remains uncertain. Trimming cost V 5 bases and J 5 bases; bases outside gene matches: 7. CDR3 length: 14 amino acids. The CDR3 reads CARRGTGSITEAFF. The CDR3 region has the DNA TGTGCCAGAAGAGGGACAGGGTCTATTACTGAAGCTTTCTTT.

The gene calls are TRBV5-8 and TRBJ2-5; 9 nucleotides align to TRBD1. This CDR3 comprises 16 residues. Losses at the gene ends were 3 bases for V and 4 bases for J; bases not matched to a gene: 10. Germline loops: CDR1 SGHTS, CDR2 YDEGEE. CDR3 sequence: CASSSPGQGSRETQYF. The CDR3 DNA is TGTGCCAGCAGCTCACCGGGACAGGGTTCCCGAGAGACCCAGTACTTC.

The chain recombines TRBV28 with TRBJ1-2, with a possible D match to TRBD1 (6 bases). Trimming took off 3 bases at V and 2 bases at J, with 7 bases between the two ends. The germline gives CDR1 MDHEN, CDR2 SYDVKM. This CDR3 is 13 amino acids long. The CDR3 DNA reads TGTGCCAGCAGTTTTGGACAGAACTATGGCTACACCTTC. It yields the protein CASSFGQNYGYTF.

The chain has TRBV7-2 and TRBJ2-7, with TRBD1 matching over 7 bases. V shed 2 bases and J 3 bases; nucleotides not matched to a gene: 7. The CDR3 consists of 15 residues. Germline lookup yields CDR1 SGHTA and CDR2 FQGNSA. The CDR3 DNA follows: TGTGCCAGCAGCTTATCCGCGACAGGGATCTACGAGCAGTACTTC. This encodes CASSLSATGIYEQYF.

This sequence joins TRBV18 and TRBJ2-1, with 14 bases aligning to TRBD2. The CDR3 extends over 18 amino acids. Germline-derived CDR1 and CDR2 are KGHSH and LQKENI. With 1 base clipped from V and 1 base from J, the junction kept 3 bases outside the gene matches. The CDR3 DNA is TGTGCCAGCTCACCACAGACTAGCGGGGGGGGATCCTACAATGAGCAGTTCTTC. This gives the protein CASSPQTSGGGSYNEQFF. Supplemented by reference TRBV18 and TRBJ2-1, the full variable domain reads NAGVMQNPRHLVRRRGQEARLRCSPMKGHSHVYWYRQLPEEGLKFMVYLQKENIIDESGMPKERFSAEFPKEGPSILRIQQVVRGDSAAYFCASSPQTSGGGSYNEQFFGPGTRLTVL.

The genes are TRBV7-9 and TRBJ1-1; D may be TRBD1 (6 bases). There are 16 residues in the CDR3. V lost 5 bases and J lost 4, with 20 bases in between. CDR1 and CDR2 (germline): SEHNR, FQNEAQ (reference sequence). CDR3 DNA sequence: TGTGCCAGCAGCGACCGGTCCTCAGGGGAGCGCACTGAAGCTTTCTTT. This gives the protein CASSDRSSGERTEAFF.

CDR3 in DNA: TGTGCCAGCAGCCGGCAAGGGCTAGCGATCCACGAGCAGTACTTC. Its translation is CASSRQGLAIHEQYF. The chain uses TRBV3-1 (or the pseudogene TRBV3-2) and TRBJ2-7, with a weak D call TRBD2 (6 bases). The CDR3 consists of 15 residues. Trimming stripped 4 bases from V and 5 bases from J, with 18 bases between. Germline-derived CDR1 and CDR2 are LGHDT and YNNKEL (reference sequence).

The J gene is TRBJ2-3, the V gene TRBV18; 11 bases are shared with TRBD2. CDR1 is KGHSH, CDR2 LQKENI, per germline. The CDR3 sequence is 15 residues long. With 1 base clipped from V and 4 bases from J, the junction kept 1 base outside the gene matches. This CDR3 is CASSPLGLAADTQYF. CDR3 nucleotides: TGTGCCAGCTCACCACTGGGACTAGCGGCAGATACGCAGTATTTT.

This clone has only a few counts. The chain couples TRBV19 to TRBJ1-4, with D maybe TRBD1 (6 bases). Trimming pared 6 bases from V and 3 bases from J, leaving 11 bases between. Germline V CDR1 and CDR2: LNHDA, SQIVND (reference sequence). CDR3 length equals 14 residues. CDR3 residues: CASSSGGSNEKLFF. CDR3 coding DNA: TGTGCCAGTAGCAGCGGGGGCTCTAATGAAAAACTGTTTTTT.

This chain joins TRBV4-2 and TRBJ1-4, with D unresolved. Per germline, CDR1 LGHNA and CDR2 YNFKEQ. The CDR3 is 14 amino acids. Trimming stripped 4 bases from V and 4 bases from J, with 10 bases between. As DNA, the CDR3 is TGTGCCAGCAGCCCCCCGCGCCTTAATGAAAAACTGTTTTTT. Encoded protein: CASSPPRLNEKLFF.

V and J are TRBV2 and TRBJ1-5; 7 bases agree with TRBD1. In germline, CDR1 is SNHLY, CDR2 FYNNEI. CDR3 length: 16 amino acids. Trimming removed 3 bases from V and 4 bases from J; junction bases left unmatched: 9. CDR3 sequence reads: CASSDASRGLNQPQHF. The CDR3 DNA sequence: TGTGCCAGCAGTGATGCTTCCAGGGGGTTAAATCAGCCCCAGCATTTT.

Concerning this clone itself: Other DNA sequences in this specimen translate into the identical CDR3. The chain carries TRBV7-9 and TRBJ1-6; 9 nucleotides match TRBD1. Germline V gene lookup returns CDR1 SEHNR and CDR2 FQNEAQ (reference sequence). The CDR3 is 14 residues long. The V and J ends lost 5 bases and 9 bases, in that order; junction bases with no gene match: 5. This chain's CDR3 is CASSPGQGGSPLHF. The CDR3 DNA is TGTGCCAGCAGCCCGGGACAGGGCGGTTCACCCCTCCACTTT.

This chain joins TRBV5-1 and TRBJ2-5; 11 bases agree with TRBD1. The V segment lost 4 bases and the J segment 7 bases; nucleotides outside the gene matches: 6. The CDR3 is 14 amino acids. Germline-derived CDR1 and CDR2 are SGHRS and YFSETQ. The CDR3 sequence: CASSTGQGDGTQYF. The CDR3, as DNA: TGCGCCAGCAGCACGGGACAGGGGGACGGGACCCAGTACTTC.

This clone was seen only once. The J gene is TRBJ1-2, the V gene TRBV2; 8 bases are shared with TRBD1. CDR1 and CDR2 from the germline V gene are SNHLY and FYNNEI. CDR3 length: 13 amino acids. V shed 6 bases and J 8 bases; nucleotides not matched to a gene: 8. CDR3 DNA: TGTGCCAGCAGGGACGGACAGGGTTGGGGCTACACCTTC. Amino acid sequence: CASRDGQGWGYTF.

This clone is a singleton in its sample. The chain is built from TRBV7-2 and TRBJ2-1; D remains unclear. In germline, CDR1 is SGHTA, CDR2 FQGNSA. V dropped 3 bases and J dropped 5 bases, with 8 bases sitting between them. This CDR3 comprises 13 residues. The CDR3 DNA is TGTGCCAGCAGCTTTTCTAGGAACAATGAGCAGTTCTTC. Its translation: CASSFSRNNEQFF.